Reported below is one T cell receptor beta chain. These data belong to a study of blood T cell repertoires in COVID-19. As processed by the authors: Estimates of nucleated cell counts were drawn from the amplification of reference gene primers. Clones were sequenced by immunoSEQ multiplex PCR, and TCRdb holds only the in-frame ones, with some missing. The V and J calls and clone size were taken over from that table, and D and trimming were inferred from the DNA. The sample has roughly 310,000 clones, around 89% seen once; the top ten hold about 9.9%. Germline V gene lookup returns CDR1 MNHNS and CDR2 SASEGT. V dropped 1 base and J dropped 5 bases, with 6 bases sitting between them. This CDR3 is 13 amino acids long.

This chain links TRBV6-1 with TRBJ1-5; D not certain. The TCR was taken from a middle-aged woman who had recovered from COVID-19. Sequencing was carried out using PBMCs or T cells enriched from blood (not recorded which). The CDR3 spells CASSEGWHQPQHF. The CDR3 bases are TGTGCCAGCAGTGAAGGGTGGCATCAGCCCCAGCATTTT.